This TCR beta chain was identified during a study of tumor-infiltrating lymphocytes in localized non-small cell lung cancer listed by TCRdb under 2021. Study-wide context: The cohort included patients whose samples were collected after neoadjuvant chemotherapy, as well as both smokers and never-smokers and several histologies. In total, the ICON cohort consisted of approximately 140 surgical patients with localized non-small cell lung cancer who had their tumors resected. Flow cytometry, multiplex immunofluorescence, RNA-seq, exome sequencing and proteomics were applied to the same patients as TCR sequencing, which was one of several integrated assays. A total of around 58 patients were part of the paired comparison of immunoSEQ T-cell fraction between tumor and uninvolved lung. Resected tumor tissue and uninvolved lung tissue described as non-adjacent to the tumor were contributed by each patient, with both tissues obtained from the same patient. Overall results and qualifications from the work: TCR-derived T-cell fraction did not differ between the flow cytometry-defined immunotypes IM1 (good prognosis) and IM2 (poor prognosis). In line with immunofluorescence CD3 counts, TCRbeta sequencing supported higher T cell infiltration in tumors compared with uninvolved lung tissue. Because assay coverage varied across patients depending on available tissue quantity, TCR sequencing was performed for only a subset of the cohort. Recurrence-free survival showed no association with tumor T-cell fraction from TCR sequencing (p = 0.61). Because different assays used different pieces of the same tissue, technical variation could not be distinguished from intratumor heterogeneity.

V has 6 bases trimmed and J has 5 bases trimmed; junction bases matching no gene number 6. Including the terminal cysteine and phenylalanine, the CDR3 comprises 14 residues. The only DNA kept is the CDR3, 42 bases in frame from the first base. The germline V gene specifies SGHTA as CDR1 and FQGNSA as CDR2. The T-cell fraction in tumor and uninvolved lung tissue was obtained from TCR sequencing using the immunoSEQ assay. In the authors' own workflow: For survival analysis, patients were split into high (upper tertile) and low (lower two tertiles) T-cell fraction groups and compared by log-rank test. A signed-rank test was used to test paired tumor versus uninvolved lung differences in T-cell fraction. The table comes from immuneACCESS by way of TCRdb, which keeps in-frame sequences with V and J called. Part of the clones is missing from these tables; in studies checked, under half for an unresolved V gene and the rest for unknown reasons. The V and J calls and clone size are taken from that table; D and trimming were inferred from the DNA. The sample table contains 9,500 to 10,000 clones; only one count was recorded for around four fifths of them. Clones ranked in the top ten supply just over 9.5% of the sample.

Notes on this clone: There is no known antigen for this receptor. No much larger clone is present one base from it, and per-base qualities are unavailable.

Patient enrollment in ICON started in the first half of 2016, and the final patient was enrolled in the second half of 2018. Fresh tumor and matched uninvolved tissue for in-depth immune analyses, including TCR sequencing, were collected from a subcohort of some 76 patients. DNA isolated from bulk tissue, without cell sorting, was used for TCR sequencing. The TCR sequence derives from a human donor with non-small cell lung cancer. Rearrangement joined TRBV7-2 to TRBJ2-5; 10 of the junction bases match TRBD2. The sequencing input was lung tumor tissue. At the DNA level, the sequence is TGTGCCAGCAGGCTAGCGGGAGCCGTTGAGACCCAGTACTTC. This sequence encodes CASRLAGAVETQYF.